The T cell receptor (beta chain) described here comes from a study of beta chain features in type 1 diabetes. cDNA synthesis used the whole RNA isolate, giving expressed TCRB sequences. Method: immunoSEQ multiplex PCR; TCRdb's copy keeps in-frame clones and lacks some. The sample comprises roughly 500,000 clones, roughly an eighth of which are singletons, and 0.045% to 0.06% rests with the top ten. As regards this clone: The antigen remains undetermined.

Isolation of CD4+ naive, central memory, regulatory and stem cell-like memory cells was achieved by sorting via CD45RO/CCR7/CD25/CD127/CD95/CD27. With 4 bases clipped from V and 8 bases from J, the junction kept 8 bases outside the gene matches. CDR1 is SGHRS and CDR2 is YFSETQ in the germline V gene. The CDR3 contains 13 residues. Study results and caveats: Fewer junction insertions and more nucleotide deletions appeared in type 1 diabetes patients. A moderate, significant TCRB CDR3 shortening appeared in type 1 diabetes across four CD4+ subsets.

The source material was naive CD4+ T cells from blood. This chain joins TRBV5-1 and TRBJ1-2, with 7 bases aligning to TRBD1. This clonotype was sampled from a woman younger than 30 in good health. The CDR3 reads CASSPEGAGGYTF. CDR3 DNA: TGCGCCAGCAGCCCGGAGGGGGCAGGAGGCTACACCTTC.